This T cell receptor (beta chain) was found in a study of blood T cell repertoires in COVID-19. Study-level information: COVID-19 samples collected from the United States, Italy and Spain covered acute and convalescent phases. The analysed material was cDNA or gDNA that came from T cells, B-cell-depleted T cells, or PBMCs.

Enrolled during active infection, Seattle patients were then followed longitudinally. Clones were read by immunoSEQ multiplex PCR, and TCRdb kept only the in-frame ones, dropping some. Counted here are under 55,000 clones, around 87% occurring once; the ten biggest clones make up around 2.2%. Trimming removed 3 bases from V and 5 bases from J; junction bases left unmatched: 12. The CDR3 is 16 amino acids. In germline, CDR1 is LNHDA, CDR2 SQIVND (reference sequence). The chain uses TRBV19 and TRBJ1-2; 7 positions agree with TRBD1. The TCR originated in a woman aged 80 or over with COVID-19, enrolled during active disease. Sample: peripheral blood. The CDR3 spells CASSITHRGPLYGYTF. CDR3 sequence (DNA): TGTGCCAGTAGTATCACCCACAGGGGCCCCCTTTATGGCTACACCTTC.